The clone carrying this T cell receptor (beta chain) has at least ten counts. The CDR3 extends over 12 amino acids. The V gene's germline CDR1 is MNHNS and CDR2 SASEGT. V lost 8 bases and J lost 9, with 11 bases in between. The sample comes from a study of CD8+CD57+ T cells in acquired aplastic anemia. For sequencing, patients were chosen who had shown expansion of CD8+CD57+ cells by flow cytometry. Genomic DNA, serving as template, underwent TCR beta VDJ and CDR3 profiling. One entry per CDR3 protein results from TCRdb running MiXCR on the reads. The repertoire holds 400,000 to 600,000 distinct CDR3 sequences, with around 33% as singletons.

The chain has TRBV6-1 and TRBJ1-6; D is undetermined. The origin of this receptor is a human donor with aplastic anemia. Specimen: sorted CD4+, CD8+, or CD8+CD57+ T cells (not recorded which) from PBMCs. The CDR3 nucleotides read TGTGCCAGCGGTACAGCCCCTTCACCCCTCCACTTT. It codes for CASGTAPSPLHF.